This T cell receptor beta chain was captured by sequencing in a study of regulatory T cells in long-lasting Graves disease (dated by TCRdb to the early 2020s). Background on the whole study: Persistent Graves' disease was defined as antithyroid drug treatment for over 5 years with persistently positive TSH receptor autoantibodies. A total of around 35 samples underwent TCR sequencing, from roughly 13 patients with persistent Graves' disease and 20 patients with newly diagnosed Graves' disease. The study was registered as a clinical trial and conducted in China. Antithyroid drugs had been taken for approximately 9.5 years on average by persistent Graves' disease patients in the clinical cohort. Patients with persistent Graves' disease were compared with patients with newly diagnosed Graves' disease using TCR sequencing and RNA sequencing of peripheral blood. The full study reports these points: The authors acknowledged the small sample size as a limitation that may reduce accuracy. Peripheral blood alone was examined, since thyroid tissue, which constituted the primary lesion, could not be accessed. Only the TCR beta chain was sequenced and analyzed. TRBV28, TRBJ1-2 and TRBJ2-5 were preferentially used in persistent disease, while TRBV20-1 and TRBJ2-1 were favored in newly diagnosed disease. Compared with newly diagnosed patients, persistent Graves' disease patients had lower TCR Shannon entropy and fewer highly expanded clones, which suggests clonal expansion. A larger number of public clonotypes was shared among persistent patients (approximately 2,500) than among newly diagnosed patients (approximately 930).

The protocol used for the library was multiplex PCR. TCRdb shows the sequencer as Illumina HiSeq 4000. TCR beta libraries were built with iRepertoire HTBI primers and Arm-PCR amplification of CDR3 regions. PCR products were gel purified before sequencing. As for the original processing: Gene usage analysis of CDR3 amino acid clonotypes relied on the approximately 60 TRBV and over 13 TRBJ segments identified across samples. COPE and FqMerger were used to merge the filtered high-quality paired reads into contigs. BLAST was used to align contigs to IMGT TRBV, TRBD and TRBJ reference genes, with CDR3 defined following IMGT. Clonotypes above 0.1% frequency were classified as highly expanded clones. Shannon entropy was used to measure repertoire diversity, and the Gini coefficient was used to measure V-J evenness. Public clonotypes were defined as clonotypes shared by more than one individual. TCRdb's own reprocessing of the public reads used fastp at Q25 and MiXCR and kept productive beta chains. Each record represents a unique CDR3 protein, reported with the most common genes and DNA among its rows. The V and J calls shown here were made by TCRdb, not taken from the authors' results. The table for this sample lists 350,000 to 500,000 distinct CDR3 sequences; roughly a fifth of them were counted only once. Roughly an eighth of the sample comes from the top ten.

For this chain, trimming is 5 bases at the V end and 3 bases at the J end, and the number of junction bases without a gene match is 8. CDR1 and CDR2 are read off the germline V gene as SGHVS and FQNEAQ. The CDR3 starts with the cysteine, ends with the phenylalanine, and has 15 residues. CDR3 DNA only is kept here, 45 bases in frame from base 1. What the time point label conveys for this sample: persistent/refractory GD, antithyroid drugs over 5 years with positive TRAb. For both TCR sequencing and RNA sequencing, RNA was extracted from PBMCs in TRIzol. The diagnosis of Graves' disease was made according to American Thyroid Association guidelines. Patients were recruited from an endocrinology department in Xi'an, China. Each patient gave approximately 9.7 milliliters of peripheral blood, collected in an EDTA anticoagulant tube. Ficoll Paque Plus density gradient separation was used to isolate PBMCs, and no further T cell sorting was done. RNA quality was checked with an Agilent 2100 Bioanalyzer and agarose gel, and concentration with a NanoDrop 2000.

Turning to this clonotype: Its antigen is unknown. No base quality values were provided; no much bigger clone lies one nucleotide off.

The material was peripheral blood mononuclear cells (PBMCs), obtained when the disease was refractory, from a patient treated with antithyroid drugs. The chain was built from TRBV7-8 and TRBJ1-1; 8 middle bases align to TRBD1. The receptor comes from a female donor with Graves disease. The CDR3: CASSRRQGPHTEAFF. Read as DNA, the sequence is TGTGCCAGCAGCAGGAGACAGGGGCCGCACACTGAAGCTTTCTTT.